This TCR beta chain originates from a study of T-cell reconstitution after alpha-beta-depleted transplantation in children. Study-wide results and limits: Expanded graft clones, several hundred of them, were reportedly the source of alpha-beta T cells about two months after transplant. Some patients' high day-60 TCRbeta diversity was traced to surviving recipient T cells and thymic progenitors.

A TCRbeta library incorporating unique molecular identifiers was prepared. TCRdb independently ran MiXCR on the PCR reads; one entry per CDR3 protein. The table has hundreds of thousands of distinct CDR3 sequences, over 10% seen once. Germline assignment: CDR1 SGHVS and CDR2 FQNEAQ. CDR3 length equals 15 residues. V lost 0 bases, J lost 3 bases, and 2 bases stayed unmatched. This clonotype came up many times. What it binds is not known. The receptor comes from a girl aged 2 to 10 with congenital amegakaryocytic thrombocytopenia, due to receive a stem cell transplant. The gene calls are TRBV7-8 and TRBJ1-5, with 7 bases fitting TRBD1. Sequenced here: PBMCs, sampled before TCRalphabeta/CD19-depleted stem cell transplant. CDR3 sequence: CASSLAGQFNQPQHF. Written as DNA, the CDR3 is TGTGCCAGCAGCTTAGCGGGACAGTTCAATCAGCCCCAGCATTTT. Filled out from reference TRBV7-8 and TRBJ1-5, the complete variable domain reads GAGVSQSPRYKVAKRGQDVALRCDPISGHVSLFWYQQALGQGPEFLTYFQNEAQLDKSGLPSDRFFAERPEGSVSTLKIQRTQQEDSAVYLCASSLAGQFNQPQHFGDGTRLSIL.